This T cell receptor (beta chain) derives from a study of tumor-infiltrating lymphocytes in primary liver carcinoma. Study details: Donors had hepatocellular carcinoma or combined HCC and intrahepatic cholangiocarcinoma. Productive TCRbeta read counts per sample ran from roughly 3.5 to 6.8 million and were similar across tissue types.

Study-wide findings and caveats: Tumor region pairs overlapped more than did tumor-adjacent and tumor-blood pairs. Samples, which were bulk and unsorted, did not allow CD4+ and CD8+ repertoires to be compared.

The source of the blood RNA was unsorted whole blood, and germline DNA was extracted as well. Concerning this clonotype: The antigen remains undetermined. This could be a read error, since a much larger clone is one nucleotide away.

TCR beta cDNA came from about 450 ng total RNA, primed with a constant-region primer. Investigators got TCR beta libraries out of three nested multiplex PCR rounds, done with slightly modified ARM-PCR. Both of the initial two PCR rounds ran for roughly 10 cycles and employed TRBV1-TRBV30 forward primers alongside a C-beta reverse primer. TCRdb redid the calling of the multiplex PCR reads with MiXCR, one entry per CDR3 protein. The sample lists approximately 300,000 distinct CDR3 sequences; around three fifths were seen once. The CDR3 spans 13 residues. CDR1 is SGHNT and CDR2 is YYREEE in the germline V gene (reference sequence). V was trimmed by 4 bases and J by 7 bases, leaving 15 bases between them.

The chain combines TRBV5-4 with TRBJ2-7; perhaps TRBD2 as D (6 bases). The specimen sequenced was peripheral blood. This sequence was found in a man aged 35-49 years with primary liver carcinoma and hepatitis B virus infection. The CDR3 bases are TGTGCCAGCAGCCGAGGTAGGAGGGCTGAGCAGTACTTC. Its protein is CASSRGRRAEQYF.